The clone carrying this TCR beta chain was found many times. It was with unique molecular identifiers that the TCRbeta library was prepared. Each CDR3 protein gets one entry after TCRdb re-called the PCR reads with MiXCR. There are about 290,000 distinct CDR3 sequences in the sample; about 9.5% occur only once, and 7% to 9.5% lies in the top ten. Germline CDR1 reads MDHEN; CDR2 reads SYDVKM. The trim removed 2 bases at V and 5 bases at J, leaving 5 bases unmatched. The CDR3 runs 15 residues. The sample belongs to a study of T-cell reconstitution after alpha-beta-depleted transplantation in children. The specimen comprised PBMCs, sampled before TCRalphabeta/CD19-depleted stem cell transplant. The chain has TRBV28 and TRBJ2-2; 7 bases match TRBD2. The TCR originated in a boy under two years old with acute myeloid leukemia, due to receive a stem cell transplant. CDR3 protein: CASSLARAGTGELFF. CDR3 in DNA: TGTGCCAGCAGTTTAGCCCGAGCGGGGACCGGGGAGCTGTTTTTT.